Shown below are 27 T cell receptor beta chains from a single sample sequenced in a study of identical twins. One entry per CDR3 protein results from TCRdb running MiXCR on the 5' RACE reads. The profile shows some 1,700,000 distinct CDR3 sequences, under 35% of them singletons. Material for sequencing was cord blood. Source of these receptors: a newborn girl in good health.

This rearrangement joins TRBV12-3 or TRBV12-4 to TRBJ2-2, with 7 bases matching TRBD2. The CDR3 is 15 residues long. Trimming cost V 7 bases and J 0 bases; bases outside gene matches: 5. The CDR3 here is CASTPSGANTGELFF. The CDR3, as DNA: TGTGCCAGCACCCCTAGCGGCGCGAACACCGGGGAGCTGTTTTTT.

This clonotype was seen many times. The chain carries TRBV4-2 and TRBJ2-3; D not resolved. The V gene lost 0 bases and the J gene lost 7 bases, with 11 bases spanning the gap. CDR3 length: 14 amino acids. Germline V gene data show CDR1 as LGHNA and CDR2 as YNFKEQ. The CDR3 loop reads CASSQDPGEYTQYF. Here the CDR3 DNA reads TGTGCCAGCAGCCAAGATCCAGGCGAATATACGCAGTATTTT.

The rearrangement links TRBV6-5 to TRBJ2-1; no definite D call. The CDR3 totals 15 residues. CDR1 MNHEY and CDR2 SVGAGI come from the germline V gene. V was shortened by 7 bases and J by 4 bases, with 17 bases between the two germline ends. Written as DNA, the CDR3 is TGTGCCAGCAAAGCCAATAGAGTGGAGTACAATGAGCAGTTCTTC. This codes for CASKANRVEYNEQFF.

Only a few counts were recorded for this clonotype. V and J are TRBV5-4 and TRBJ2-3, with a tentative D call TRBD2 (6 bases). CDR1 and CDR2 (germline): SGHNT, YYREEE (reference sequence). V was trimmed by 6 bases and J by 4 bases, leaving 21 bases between them. The CDR3 sequence is 16 residues long. The CDR3 loop reads CASTLKRAGYSDTQYF. In DNA form, the CDR3 reads TGTGCCAGCACCTTAAAGCGGGCTGGGTATTCAGATACGCAGTATTTT.

The chain is built from TRBV20-1 and TRBJ2-3; possibly TRBD2 for D (5 bases). The V and J ends lost 5 bases and 4 bases respectively, with 10 bases between them. The CDR3 totals 12 residues. Germline CDR1 and CDR2: DFQATT and SNEGSKA (reference sequence). The CDR3 region is CSAVQDSDTQYF. In DNA, the CDR3 is TGCAGTGCTGTGCAGGACTCAGATACGCAGTATTTT.

Comments on this clonotype: One end of the junction fails to match germline, which may point to a read error. This rearrangement joins TRBV25-1 to TRBJ1-4; TRBD1 matches at 8 bases. This CDR3 has 13 amino acids. CDR1 and CDR2 (germline): MGHDK, SYGVNS. The CDR3 sequence is CASKDRVNGKLFF. The CDR3 nucleotides are TGTGCCAGCAAGGACAGGGTTAATGGAAAACTGTTTTTT.

This clonotype was observed at least ten times. The J gene is TRBJ2-3, the V gene TRBV2; TRBD2 matches at 11 bases. Germline loops: CDR1 SNHLY, CDR2 FYNNEI. The junction had 2 bases not matched to a gene; V was cut back by 6 bases and J by 0 bases. The CDR3 is made up of 15 amino acids. CDR3 DNA sequence: TGTGCCAGCAGGAGACTAGCGGGAAGCACAGATACGCAGTATTTT. Amino acids: CASRRLAGSTDTQYF.

V and J are TRBV18 and TRBJ2-4, with 10 positions matching TRBD2. Germline assignment: CDR1 KGHSH and CDR2 LQKENI. The CDR3 extends over 16 amino acids. V was clipped by 2 bases and J by 13 bases; unmatched bases: 14. Here the CDR3 reads CASSPSLSGTSVIQYF. The CDR3 DNA sequence: TGTGCCAGCTCACCATCCTTATCGGGGACTAGCGTAATACAGTACTTC.

The gene calls are TRBV4-1 and TRBJ2-1, with no clear D. Trimming took off 3 bases at V and 6 bases at J, with 12 bases between the two ends. The germline CDR1 and CDR2 sequences are MGHRA and YSYEKL. CDR3 size: 14 residues. CDR3: CASSQVPVGNEQFF. DNA of the CDR3: TGCGCCAGCAGCCAGGTCCCCGTGGGCAATGAGCAGTTCTTC.

This clonotype was detected a few times. This chain connects TRBV7-2 to TRBJ2-1, with D perhaps matching TRBD1 (7 bases). CDR1 is SGHTA and CDR2 is FQGNSA in the germline V gene. This CDR3 contains 15 residues. V lost 3 bases and J 3 bases, leaving 12 bases between the germline ends. The CDR3 DNA sequence: TGTGCCAGCAGCTTTGGAGGGGGCTACTACAATGAGCAGTTCTTC. Residues: CASSFGGGYYNEQFF.

The CDR3 DNA reads as TGCAGCGTTGCAACGGGGTTAGCTTACGAGCAGTACTTC. This translates into CSVATGLAYEQYF. The chain combines TRBV29-1 with TRBJ2-7; weak D call: TRBD2 (5 bases). Germline loops: CDR1 SQVTM, CDR2 ANQGSEA. The CDR3 covers 13 residues. Trimming removed 4 bases from V and 4 bases from J, with 14 bases in between.

This clonotype was seen a handful of times. This chain joins TRBV24-1 and TRBJ2-7; 7 nucleotides match TRBD1. The V segment lost 5 bases and the J segment 4 bases; nucleotides outside the gene matches: 13. Germline V gives CDR1 KGHDR, CDR2 SFDVKD. The CDR3 consists of 16 residues. The CDR3 DNA sequence: TGTGCCACCAGTGCCTCGGGACAGTTTATACTATACGAGCAGTACTTC. Its protein product is CATSASGQFILYEQYF.

V and J are TRBV18 and TRBJ2-3; the match to TRBD2 covers 7 bases. Trimming at V came to 4 bases and at J to 4 bases, leaving 8 bases not matched to a gene. CDR1 and CDR2 (germline): KGHSH, LQKENI. The CDR3 sequence is 15 residues long. CDR3 amino acids: CASSRLASKADTQYF. In nucleotides, the CDR3 is TGTGCCAGCTCACGACTAGCCTCAAAGGCAGATACGCAGTATTTT. Full variable domain (remainder filled in from reference TRBV18 and TRBJ2-3): NAGVMQNPRHLVRRRGQEARLRCSPMKGHSHVYWYRQLPEEGLKFMVYLQKENIIDESGMPKERFSAEFPKEGPSILRIQQVVRGDSAAYFCASSRLASKADTQYFGPGTRLTVL.

This clonotype occurred a few times. The chain employs TRBV20-1 and TRBJ2-7, with D possibly being TRBD2 (6 bases). Germline assignment: CDR1 DFQATT and CDR2 SNEGSKA (reference sequence). Trimming left V 5 bases short and J 6 bases short, with 17 bases between. The CDR3 covers 13 residues. CDR3 sequence reads: CSAGGIRELEQYF. The CDR3 region has the DNA TGCAGTGCTGGTGGGATTCGGGAGCTCGAGCAGTACTTC.

V is TRBV12-3 or TRBV12-4 and J is TRBJ2-3, with D possibly matching TRBD2 (5 bases). V lost 1 base to trimming and J lost 4 bases, with 12 bases between them. The CDR3 length is 15 residues. DNA of the CDR3: TGTGCCAGCAGTTTAGGGGCTGTCGGGGCAGATACGCAGTATTTT. It translates to CASSLGAVGADTQYF.

This clonotype has just a few counts. The chain uses TRBV9 and TRBJ2-3, with 8 bases lining up with TRBD2. The CDR3 sequence is 16 residues long. Germline assignment: CDR1 SGDLS and CDR2 YYNGEE. The V segment lost 3 bases and the J segment 2 bases; nucleotides outside the gene matches: 8. Here the CDR3 DNA reads TGTGCCAGCAGCGAAGAAGCGGGGGCTATCACAGATACGCAGTATTTT. Residues: CASSEEAGAITDTQYF.

This chain uses TRBV6-5 with TRBJ2-7, with D possibly being TRBD1 (5 bases). The germline V gene has CDR1 MNHEY and CDR2 SVGAGI. Trimming removed 0 bases at V and 0 bases at J, with 9 bases between. The CDR3 is 15 amino acids. For the CDR3, the DNA is TGTGCCAGCAGTTACTCCTTAGACAGCTCCTACGAGCAGTACTTC. The encoded protein is CASSYSLDSSYEQYF.

The V call is TRBV27, the J call TRBJ2-1; D gene uncertain. The CDR3 covers 14 residues. V was shortened by 5 bases and J by 13 bases, with 21 bases between the two germline ends. Germline assignment: CDR1 MNHEY and CDR2 SMNVEV (reference sequence). CDR3 loop: CASSHYRPQETQFF. The CDR3 DNA is TGTGCCAGCAGTCATTACAGACCCCAAGAGACCCAGTTCTTC.

A few counts support this clonotype. The CDR3 sequence is CSARATRDNEQFF. CDR3 nucleotides: TGCAGTGCTAGAGCCACTAGAGACAATGAGCAGTTCTTC. The rearrangement joins TRBV20-1 to TRBJ2-1, with a tentative D call TRBD2 (5 bases). The CDR3 has 13 amino acids. V lost 1 base to trimming and J lost 5 bases, with 9 bases between them. The germline gives CDR1 DFQATT, CDR2 SNEGSKA (reference sequence).

The chain couples TRBV10-1 to TRBJ2-4; TRBD1 aligns across 9 bases. The end of the DNA aligns better with TRBJ2-5, so the J call may be wrong. CDR1 and CDR2 from the germline V gene are WNHNN and SYGVQD (reference sequence). CDR3 size: 16 residues. CDR3 DNA: TGCGCCAGCAGTGAGTCCTTACAGGGGGCTGGAGAGACCCAGTACTTC. Its protein product is CASSESLQGAGETQYF.

The rearrangement links TRBV11-2 to TRBJ2-7; D is ambiguous. Germline loops: CDR1 SGHAT, CDR2 FQNNGV. V was shortened by 0 bases and J by 2 bases, with 11 bases between the two germline ends. The CDR3 loop spans 15 amino acids. For the CDR3, the DNA is TGTGCCAGCAGCTTAGAAGCCAGGCCGGCCTACGAGCAGTACTTC. Translated, it gives CASSLEARPAYEQYF. The full variable domain, rest sourced from reference TRBV11-2 and TRBJ2-7, is EAGVAQSPRYKIIEKRQSVAFWCNPISGHATLYWYQQILGQGPKLLIQFQNNGVVDDSQLPKDRFSAERLKGVDSTLKIQPAKLEDSAVYLCASSLEARPAYEQYFGPGTRLTVT.

The V and J genes are TRBV5-1 and TRBJ1-2; D is undetermined. The germline V gene has CDR1 SGHRS and CDR2 YFSETQ. V was trimmed by 2 bases and J by 2 bases, leaving 10 bases between them. The CDR3 has 14 amino acids. CDR3 sequence: CASSLRRQNYGYTF. CDR3 coding DNA: TGCGCCAGCAGCTTAAGGAGACAAAACTATGGCTACACCTTC.

This clonotype has more than one count but fewer than ten. This may be a read error, as it is one base from a much larger clone. The chain links TRBV7-2 to TRBJ2-5, with D perhaps matching TRBD2 (5 bases). The germline V gene encodes CDR1 SGHTA and CDR2 FQGNSA. Deletions cut 3 bases from V and 11 bases from J, with 13 bases between. CDR3 length equals 12 residues. The CDR3 loop reads CASSFDYNEQYF. The CDR3 DNA reads as TGTGCCAGCAGCTTCGACTACAATGAGCAGTACTTC.

V is TRBV27 and J is TRBJ1-2, with TRBD1 identical over 8 bases. CDR3 length equals 15 residues. Trimming removed 4 bases from V and 6 bases from J; junction bases left unmatched: 10. The germline V gene has CDR1 MNHEY and CDR2 SMNVEV (reference sequence). The CDR3 DNA reads as TGTGCCAGCAGTTACGACAGGGGCGGAAAAAATGGCTACACCTTC. As protein: CASSYDRGGKNGYTF.

The V call is TRBV2, the J call TRBJ2-1; 8 bases fit TRBD2. The CDR3 covers 14 residues. Unmatched junction bases numbered 5, after V lost 6 bases and J lost 4 bases. Per the germline V gene, CDR1 is SNHLY and CDR2 is FYNNEI. The CDR3 sequence: CASRREALYNEQFF. The CDR3 DNA sequence: TGTGCCAGCAGGCGGGAGGCTCTTTACAATGAGCAGTTCTTC. The full variable domain, with the rest looked up from reference TRBV2 and TRBJ2-1, is EPEVTQTPSHQVTQMGQEVILRCVPISNHLYFYWYRQILGQKVEFLVSFYNNEISEKSEIFDDQFSVERPDGSNFTLKIRSTKLEDSAMYFCASRREALYNEQFFGPGTRLTVL.

The CDR3: CASSWDRGVNTEAFF. In DNA form, the CDR3 reads TGTGCCAGCAGTTGGGACAGGGGAGTGAACACTGAAGCTTTCTTT. V is TRBV12-3 or TRBV12-4 and J is TRBJ1-1; 10 bases are a match to TRBD1. This CDR3 comprises 15 residues. V gave up 4 bases and J gave up 0 bases; unmatched junction bases: 2.

This clonotype was counted only a few times. V gene TRBV5-1 combines with J gene TRBJ2-1; TRBD2 aligns across 7 bases. CDR3 size: 13 residues. Germline V gene sequence: CDR1 SGHRS, CDR2 YFSETQ. Losses at the gene ends were 1 base for V and 9 bases for J; bases not matched to a gene: 4. CDR3: CASSLRSGGEQFF. In nucleotides, the CDR3 is TGCGCCAGCAGCTTGCGATCGGGGGGTGAGCAGTTCTTC.